This T cell receptor (beta chain) was sequenced in a study of blood T cell repertoires in COVID-19. This CDR3 is built from 15 residues. The V and J ends lost 5 bases and 0 bases respectively, with 9 bases between them. Germline CDR1 is SGHRS and CDR2 is YFSETQ. The repertoire was sequenced with immunoSEQ multiplex PCR; TCRdb's copy has only in-frame clones and lacks some. Of 200,000 to 300,000 clones detected, around 90% appear once; the ten largest clones hold about 3%. This TCR came from a man aged 18 to 35 with active or convalescent COVID-19. The chain links TRBV5-1 to TRBJ1-6; D ambiguous. Material for sequencing was peripheral blood. The CDR3 region is CASRRGSSYNSPLHF. The CDR3 DNA reads as TGCGCCAGCAGACGCGGGAGCTCCTATAATTCACCCCTCCACTTT.